The 13 T cell receptor beta chains given below trace back to one sample, sequenced in a study of graft-versus-host responses after intestinal transplantation. These receptors have no identified antigens. The repertoire was sequenced with immunoSEQ multiplex PCR; TCRdb's copy has only in-frame clones and lacks some. The table records about 100,000 clones, 85% to 95% of them present only once. The material was unstimulated CD8+ T cells sorted from spleen or lymph node cells, obtained before intestinal transplant. These receptors all stem from a human donor who received an intestinal transplant.

Points on this clone: Within the sample, other DNA sequences also encode this same CDR3. This chain uses TRBV28 with TRBJ2-7; D is ambiguous. The CDR3 has 11 amino acids. The germline V and J ends were trimmed by 5 bases and 3 bases, with 5 bases remaining between them. Germline lookup yields CDR1 MDHEN and CDR2 SYDVKM. CDR3 amino acids: CASSTFYEQYF. The CDR3 DNA reads TGTGCCAGCAGTACCTTCTACGAGCAGTACTTC.

The rearrangement joins TRBV27 to TRBJ1-5; D call uncertain. Per the germline V gene, CDR1 is MNHEY and CDR2 is SMNVEV (reference sequence). V dropped 4 bases and J dropped 1 base, with 8 bases sitting between them. The CDR3 totals 14 residues. The CDR3: CASSSLASNQPQHF. The CDR3 DNA follows: TGTGCCAGCAGTTCTTTGGCGAGCAATCAGCCCCAGCATTTT.

The chain employs TRBV27 and TRBJ2-5; the D is unclear. The CDR3 runs to 14 residues. V was clipped by 3 bases and J by 1 base, with 9 bases between them. The germline V gene has CDR1 MNHEY and CDR2 SMNVEV (reference sequence). This CDR3 reads CASSLYFAQETQYF. The CDR3 nucleotides are TGTGCCAGCAGTTTGTACTTCGCCCAAGAGACCCAGTACTTC.

The CDR3 DNA sequence: TGTGCCAGCGCAGCTAGCGAGGGAATCACCGGGGAGCTGTTTTTT. Translation gives CASAASEGITGELFF. The V and J genes are TRBV27 and TRBJ2-2; maybe TRBD2 (6 bases). Trimming stripped 8 bases from V and 4 bases from J, with 17 bases between. The germline V gene has CDR1 MNHEY and CDR2 SMNVEV (reference sequence). CDR3 size: 15 residues.

In this sample, this clone turned up once. V and J are TRBV7-6 and TRBJ2-2; 8 bases map to TRBD2. The ends lost 2 bases at V and 2 bases at J; junction bases unmatched: 10. This CDR3 is 18 amino acids long. Germline CDR1 reads SGHVS; CDR2 reads FNYEAQ. The CDR3 loop is CASSLPLNSGDNTGELFF. The CDR3 DNA sequence: TGTGCCAGCAGCTTACCGTTAAATAGCGGGGACAACACCGGGGAGCTGTTTTTT.

The chain links TRBV15 to TRBJ2-5; no definite D call. Germline V gene sequence: CDR1 LNHNV, CDR2 YYDKDF (reference sequence). Trimming removed 4 bases from V and 5 bases from J, with 11 bases in between. This CDR3 spans 13 amino acids. CDR3 nucleotides: TGTGCCACCAGCACAAGGAACGAGGAGACCCAGTACTTC. Amino acids: CATSTRNEETQYF.

The chain uses TRBV9 and TRBJ2-3; 10 bases are shared with TRBD2. The V and J ends lost 4 bases and 4 bases, in that order; junction bases with no gene match: 3. CDR3 size: 14 residues. Per the germline V gene, CDR1 is SGDLS and CDR2 is YYNGEE. The CDR3 protein is CASSTGTSADTQYF. The CDR3 bases are TGTGCCAGCAGCACCGGGACTAGCGCAGATACGCAGTATTTT.

The J gene is TRBJ1-2, the V gene TRBV5-6; no definite D call. CDR1 is SGHDT, CDR2 YYEEEE, per germline. Trimming took 4 bases from V and 6 from J, leaving 10 bases between them. This CDR3 region has 12 residues. In DNA, the CDR3 is TGTGCCAGCAGCCCTGGAGGGAATGGCTACACCTTC. Its translation is CASSPGGNGYTF.

The chain recombines TRBV7-6 with TRBJ2-7, with D unresolved. The CDR3 has 15 residues. V was pared by 1 base and J by 2 bases, with 12 bases between. In germline, CDR1 is SGHVS, CDR2 FNYEAQ. CDR3 amino acids: CASSLDAGFTYEQYF. The CDR3 coding sequence is TGTGCCAGCAGCTTAGATGCAGGATTCACCTACGAGCAGTACTTC.

The rearrangement uses TRBV7-2 and TRBJ2-7, with D perhaps TRBD1 (6 bases). Germline values: CDR1 SGHTA, CDR2 FQGNSA. The V end lost 1 base, the J end lost 4 bases, and 11 bases lay between the germline ends. The CDR3 has 14 amino acids. This CDR3 is CASSLGSQGYEQYF. The CDR3 nucleotides are TGTGCCAGCAGCTTAGGATCTCAGGGGTACGAGCAGTACTTC.

The V gene is TRBV27, the J gene TRBJ2-2; the D is unclear. The CDR3 spans 14 residues. From germline, CDR1 is MNHEY and CDR2 SMNVEV (reference sequence). V was trimmed by 1 base and J by 4 bases, leaving 7 bases between them. CDR3 in amino acids: CASSLFVGTGELFF. As DNA, the CDR3 is TGTGCCAGCAGTTTATTTGTGGGCACCGGGGAGCTGTTTTTT.

This clone has more than one count but fewer than ten. V usage is TRBV6-5 and J usage is TRBJ1-2, with D perhaps TRBD1 (6 bases). The germline gives CDR1 MNHEY, CDR2 SVGAGI. The CDR3 is 14 amino acids. V lost 2 bases and J 4 bases, leaving 11 bases between the germline ends. In DNA, the CDR3 is TGTGCCAGCAGTTACATGGGGGCGGGCTATGGCTACACCTTC. Translating it yields CASSYMGAGYGYTF.

The chain has TRBV27 and TRBJ2-7; TRBD1 aligns across 7 bases. V lost 4 bases to trimming and J lost 3 bases; unmatched junction nucleotides: 15. This CDR3 is built from 17 residues. Germline CDR1 is MNHEY and CDR2 is SMNVEV (reference sequence). The CDR3 sequence: CASSSLTGEYPFYEQYF. In DNA form, the CDR3 reads TGTGCCAGCAGTTCGCTAACAGGGGAATATCCATTCTACGAGCAGTACTTC.